The rows below give T cell receptor beta chains drawn from one sample of a study of CD8 T cells in Susac syndrome. TCRdb fed the immunoSEQ multiplex PCR reads into MiXCR, producing one record per CDR3 protein. The sample yields approximately 230,000 distinct CDR3 sequences, 93% seen once. The specimen was CD4+ T cells from PBMCs. These receptors were obtained from a human donor with multiple sclerosis. Each CDR3 is given without its conserved first and last residue. The D gene is left open where the match is weak.

V	D	J	CDR3
TRBV7-6	TRBD2	TRBJ2-3	ASSAGLAGGVGSQY
TRBV6-5	TRBD1	TRBJ1-2	ASRTGDGYT
TRBV5-4	TRBD2	TRBJ2-3	ASSPSTSATTDTQY
TRBV6-1	NA	TRBJ2-3	ASGTGTIGGYTDTQY
TRBV19	TRBD1	TRBJ1-6	ASSPTGQRNSPLH
TRBV20-1	NA	TRBJ2-5	SARSPRGTEETQY
TRBV29-1	NA	TRBJ1-1	SVETAPNTEAF
TRBV24-1	NA	TRBJ2-1	ATSDFGLDNLNEQF
TRBV7-3	NA	TRBJ1-2	ASSTFTRRGYT
TRBV3-1	NA	TRBJ2-2	ASSQVRQETGELF
TRBV3-1	TRBD1	TRBJ1-2	ASSPRAGQGNYGYT
TRBV14	NA	TRBJ1-6	ASSQRDTYNSPLH
TRBV20-1	TRBD1	TRBJ2-7	SARGLRGGLDEQY
TRBV29-1	NA	TRBJ1-6	SVASEGNSPLH
TRBV6-1	NA	TRBJ2-5	ASRPTGGASVETQY
TRBV29-1	TRBD2	TRBJ2-2	SVSSSAAGEGTGELF
TRBV7-9	TRBD1	TRBJ2-1	ASSPRTGDDEQF
TRBV5-1	NA	TRBJ1-5	ASSPGNGLWQPQH
TRBV5-6	NA	TRBJ2-4	ASSLLDVNKNIQY
TRBV27	NA	TRBJ2-1	ASSSGSREQF
TRBV7-9	TRBD2	TRBJ2-2	ASSLILAGGAFGELF
TRBV6-2/TRBV6-3	TRBD1	TRBJ2-5	ASSYPTGGEETQY
TRBV29-1	NA	TRBJ1-2	SVGEGGESYGYT
TRBV5-1	NA	TRBJ2-3	ASKGGGATPDTDTQY
TRBV6-6	TRBD1	TRBJ1-3	ASSIGQGSIGNTIY
TRBV11-1	NA	TRBJ2-5	ASTKNPPGLGGETQY
TRBV15	NA	TRBJ1-5	ATSSHGGPVNQPQH